This T cell receptor beta chain is drawn from a study of blood T cell repertoires in COVID-19. For the study at large: From the United States, Italy and Spain came samples of acute and convalescent COVID-19.

The table lists this clone with a count of one. The same CDR3 arises from other DNA sequences in this sample as well. Germline assignment: CDR1 KGHSH and CDR2 LQKENI. This CDR3 contains 14 residues. Between the trimmed V and J ends, which lost 0 bases and 3 bases, there was a span of 8 bases. As handled by the study authors: Amplification from reference gene primers served as the basis for estimated nucleated cell counts. The data were produced by immunoSEQ multiplex PCR, yet TCRdb's version contains in-frame clones alone and is incomplete. V and J calls and clone size are given by that table; D and trimming were obtained from the DNA. The sample shows around 250,000 clones, approximately 85% of them seen only once.

What was sequenced was PBMCs or T cells enriched from blood (not recorded which). The TCR originated in a woman aged 50 to 60 who had recovered from COVID-19. This chain uses TRBV18 with TRBJ1-2; the D gene is possibly TRBD1 (5 bases). The CDR3 sequence: CASSPPQGDYGYTF. Written as DNA, the CDR3 is TGTGCCAGCTCACCACCCCAGGGCGACTATGGCTACACCTTC.